A single sample gave rise to the 13 T cell receptor beta chains below, sequenced in a study of PD-L1 blockade in urothelial cancer (TCRdb year 2017). The meaning of the sample's time point label: peripheral blood 6 weeks after treatment start. Libraries were prepared through the immunoSEQ multiplex PCR assay. TCRdb took this table from immuneACCESS and kept in-frame rearrangements with V and J called. Such tables lack part of the clones; where checked against another copy, unresolved V genes explain under half of the gap, and the rest is unexplained. The sample table contains 46,000 or so clones; only one count was recorded for 75% to 90% of them. The ten largest clonotypes hold roughly 10% of the sample. The sequencing here drew on PBMCs, taken around atezolizumab (anti-PD-L1) treatment. The receptors originated from a man aged 55-75 years with urothelial cancer.

This chain joins TRBV4-2 and TRBJ2-3; 9 nucleotides align to TRBD2. This CDR3 is 15 amino acids long. Trimming removed 4 bases from V and 1 base from J; junction bases left unmatched: 3. Germline values: CDR1 LGHNA, CDR2 YNFKEQ. CDR3 loop: CASSRQRGGTDTQYF. CDR3 nucleotide sequence: TGTGCCAGCAGCCGCCAGCGGGGGGGCACAGATACGCAGTATTTT.

The V gene is TRBV7-8, the J gene TRBJ2-7, with TRBD2 matching over 9 bases. Losses at the gene ends were 5 bases for V and 2 bases for J; bases not matched to a gene: 7. In germline, CDR1 is SGHVS, CDR2 FQNEAQ. The CDR3 loop spans 15 amino acids. This chain's CDR3 is CASSKVRGGPYEQYF. The CDR3 bases are TGTGCCAGCAGCAAAGTGCGGGGGGGCCCCTACGAGCAGTACTTC.

The chain links TRBV6-1 to TRBJ1-1; D is possibly TRBD1 (6 bases). V dropped 6 bases and J dropped 2 bases, with 10 bases sitting between them. In germline, CDR1 is MNHNS, CDR2 SASEGT. This CDR3 spans 13 amino acids. CDR3 in amino acids: CASRRGGNTEAFF. In DNA form, the CDR3 reads TGTGCCAGCAGGAGGGGGGGAAACACTGAAGCTTTCTTT.

This chain links TRBV5-4 with TRBJ2-3; 8 bases agree with TRBD2. CDR3 length: 15 amino acids. Germline CDR1 SGHNT, CDR2 YYREEE (reference sequence). V gave up 0 bases and J gave up 4 bases; unmatched junction bases: 4. CDR3 bases: TGTGCCAGCAGCTTGGCGGGGGGGCAGGCAGATACGCAGTATTTT. It specifies CASSLAGGQADTQYF.

The rearrangement links TRBV28 to TRBJ1-5; a possible D gene is TRBD1 (6 bases). This CDR3 has 16 amino acids. V was shortened by 2 bases and J by 2 bases, with 13 bases between the two germline ends. Looked up from germline, CDR1 is MDHEN and CDR2 is SYDVKM. CDR3 sequence reads: CASSLRGGGGNQPQHF. As DNA, the CDR3 is TGTGCCAGCAGTTTACGGGGGGGCGGAGGCAATCAGCCCCAGCATTTT.

The rearrangement links TRBV19 to TRBJ2-2, with 9 bases lining up with TRBD1. Trimming cost V 3 bases and J 7 bases; bases outside gene matches: 6. Germline CDR1 LNHDA, CDR2 SQIVND (reference sequence). This CDR3 has 15 residues. The CDR3 reads CASSMVQGAGGELFF. The CDR3 nucleotides are TGTGCCAGTAGTATGGTACAGGGGGCTGGCGGGGAGCTGTTTTTT.

The chain has TRBV10-3 and TRBJ1-2; a possible D gene is TRBD1 (5 bases). Germline V gives CDR1 ENHRY, CDR2 SYGVKD. Trimming took off 3 bases at V and 4 bases at J, with 9 bases between the two ends. CDR3 length: 13 amino acids. The CDR3 region is CAISDRTLYGYTF. The DNA of the CDR3 is TGTGCCATCAGTGACAGGACACTCTATGGCTACACCTTC.

The J gene is TRBJ1-2, the V gene TRBV6-1, with 7 bases fitting TRBD1. The CDR3 covers 18 residues. CDR1 and CDR2 (germline): MNHNS, SASEGT. V was clipped by 0 bases and J by 1 base; unmatched bases: 11. The CDR3, as DNA: TGTGCCAGCAGTGAAGCCGGGACAGCTAAACTCCATAACTATGGCTACACCTTC. The encoded protein is CASSEAGTAKLHNYGYTF.

The J gene is TRBJ2-5, the V gene TRBV6-6; weak D call: TRBD2 (5 bases). V was clipped by 2 bases and J by 2 bases, with 6 bases between them. The CDR3 runs to 13 residues. The germline gives CDR1 MNHNY, CDR2 SVGAGI (reference sequence). Here the CDR3 reads CASSYGSQETQYF. In DNA, the CDR3 is TGTGCCAGCAGTTACGGGAGTCAAGAGACCCAGTACTTC.

The chain carries TRBV5-3 and TRBJ2-7, with a weak D call TRBD2 (5 bases). TRBV5-3 is identified as an open reading frame with a role that is uncertain. This CDR3 has 14 residues. V was pared by 2 bases and J by 7 bases, with 16 bases between. Written as DNA, the CDR3 is TGTGCCAGAAGCTTCGGCCCTCGGGGAGCAGAGCAGTACTTC. This encodes CARSFGPRGAEQYF.

The V gene is TRBV7-9, the J gene TRBJ2-1, with a possible D match to TRBD1 (7 bases). Germline CDR1 and CDR2: SEHNR and FQNEAQ (reference sequence). V was trimmed by 4 bases and J by 10 bases, leaving 11 bases between them. The CDR3 length is 12 residues. The CDR3 region is CASSYRGGEQFF. The CDR3 region has the DNA TGTGCCAGCAGCTACAGGGGAGGCGAGCAGTTCTTC.

The V gene is TRBV11-3, the J gene TRBJ1-1; possible D gene TRBD1, 6 bases. CDR3 size: 14 residues. V was pared by 5 bases and J by 5 bases, with 15 bases between. Germline V gives CDR1 SGHNT, CDR2 YENEEA. Here the CDR3 reads CASSLAGGTTEAFF. The DNA for the CDR3 is TGTGCCAGCAGCCTGGCGGGGGGGACAACTGAAGCTTTCTTT.

The sample holds a few counts of this clone. This rearrangement joins TRBV6-6 to TRBJ1-1; 9 positions agree with TRBD1. There are 16 residues in the CDR3. Unmatched junction bases numbered 8, after V lost 2 bases and J lost 4 bases. CDR1 and CDR2 from the germline V gene are MNHNY and SVGAGI (reference sequence). The CDR3, as DNA: TGTGCCAGCAGTTACCGGACCGGGACAGGGACCACTGAAGCTTTCTTT. It codes for CASSYRTGTGTTEAFF.